The present T cell receptor beta chain was sequenced within a study of T-cell reconstitution after alpha-beta-depleted transplantation in children. Germline values: CDR1 DFQATT, CDR2 SNEGSKA (reference sequence). This CDR3 spans 17 amino acids. Trimming pared 5 bases from V and 10 bases from J, leaving 27 bases between. For TCRbeta, the library was prepared with unique molecular identifiers. TCRdb redid the calling of the PCR reads with MiXCR, one entry per CDR3 protein. Of about 610,000 distinct CDR3 sequences in the sample, roughly 10% were seen once. A few counts support this clonotype. This receptor was obtained from a human donor who donated a stem cell graft to a child with acute myeloid leukemia. The chain has TRBV20-1 and TRBJ1-6; TRBD1 might be the D (6 bases). The starting material was PBMCs from the stem cell graft donor, obtained from the stem cell graft. CDR3 loop: CSAPRRRQVAWDSPLHF. Written as DNA, the CDR3 is TGCAGTGCTCCCCGGAGGAGACAGGTCGCGTGGGACTCACCCCTCCACTTT.